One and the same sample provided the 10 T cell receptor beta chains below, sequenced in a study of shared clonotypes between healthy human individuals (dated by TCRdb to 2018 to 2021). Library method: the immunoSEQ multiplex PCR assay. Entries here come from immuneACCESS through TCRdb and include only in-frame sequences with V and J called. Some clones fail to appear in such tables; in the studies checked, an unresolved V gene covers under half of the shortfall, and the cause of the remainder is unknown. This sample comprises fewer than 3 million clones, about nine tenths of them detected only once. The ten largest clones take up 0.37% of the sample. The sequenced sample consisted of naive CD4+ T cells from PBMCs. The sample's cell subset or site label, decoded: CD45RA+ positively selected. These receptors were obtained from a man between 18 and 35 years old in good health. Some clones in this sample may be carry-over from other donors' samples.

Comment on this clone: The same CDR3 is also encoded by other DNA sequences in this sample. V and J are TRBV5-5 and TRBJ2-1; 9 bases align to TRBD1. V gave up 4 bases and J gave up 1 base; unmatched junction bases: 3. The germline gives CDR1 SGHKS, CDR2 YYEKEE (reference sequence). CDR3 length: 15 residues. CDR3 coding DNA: TGTGCCAGCAGCCTCGGGACAGGGTCCTACAATGAGCAGTTCTTC. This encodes CASSLGTGSYNEQFF. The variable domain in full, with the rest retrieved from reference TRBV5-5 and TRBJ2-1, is DAGVTQSPTHLIKTRGQQVTLRCSPISGHKSVSWYQQVLGQGPQFIFQYYEKEERGRGNFPDRFSARQFPNYSSELNVNALLLGDSALYLCASSLGTGSYNEQFFGPGTRLTVL.

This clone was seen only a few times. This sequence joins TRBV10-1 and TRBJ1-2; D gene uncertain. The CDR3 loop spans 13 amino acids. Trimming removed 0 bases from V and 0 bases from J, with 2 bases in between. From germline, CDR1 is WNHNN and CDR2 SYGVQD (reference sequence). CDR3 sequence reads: CASSESSNYGYTF. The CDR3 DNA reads TGCGCCAGCAGTGAGTCATCTAACTATGGCTACACCTTC.

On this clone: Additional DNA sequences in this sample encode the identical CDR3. CDR3 DNA: TGTGCCAGCAGCGTAGGGGGACAGGGCGCAGATACGCAGTATTTT. Translated, it gives CASSVGGQGADTQYF. This chain connects TRBV9 to TRBJ2-3, with 9 bases identical to TRBD1. Losses at the gene ends were 0 bases for V and 4 bases for J; bases not matched to a gene: 3. CDR1 is SGDLS and CDR2 is YYNGEE in the germline V gene. The CDR3 consists of 15 residues.

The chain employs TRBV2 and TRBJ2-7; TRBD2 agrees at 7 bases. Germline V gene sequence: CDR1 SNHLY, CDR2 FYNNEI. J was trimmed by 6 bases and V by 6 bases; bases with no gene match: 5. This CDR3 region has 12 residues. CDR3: CASSLGGGEQYF. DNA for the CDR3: TGTGCCAGCAGCTTGGGCGGGGGCGAGCAGTACTTC.

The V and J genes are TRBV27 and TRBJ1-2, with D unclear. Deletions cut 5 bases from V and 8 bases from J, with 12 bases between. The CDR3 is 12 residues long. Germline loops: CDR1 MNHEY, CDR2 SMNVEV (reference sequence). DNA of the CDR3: TGTGCCAGCAGTAGTTGGAGAGACGGCTACACCTTC. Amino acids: CASSSWRDGYTF.

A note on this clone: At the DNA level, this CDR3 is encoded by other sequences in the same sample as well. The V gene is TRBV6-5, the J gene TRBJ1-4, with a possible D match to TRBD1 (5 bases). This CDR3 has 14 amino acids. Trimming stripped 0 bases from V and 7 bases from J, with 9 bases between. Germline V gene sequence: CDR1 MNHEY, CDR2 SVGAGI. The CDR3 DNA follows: TGTGCCAGCAGTTACTCTGGGACGAGTGAAAAACTGTTTTTT. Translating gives CASSYSGTSEKLFF.

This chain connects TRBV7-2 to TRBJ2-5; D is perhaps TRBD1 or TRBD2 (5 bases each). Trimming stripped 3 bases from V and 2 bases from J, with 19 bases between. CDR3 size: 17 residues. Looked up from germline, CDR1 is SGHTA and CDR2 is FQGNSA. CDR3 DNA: TGTGCCAGCAGCTTCTCCCCGGGGCGAGACCTACAAGAGACCCAGTACTTC. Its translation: CASSFSPGRDLQETQYF.

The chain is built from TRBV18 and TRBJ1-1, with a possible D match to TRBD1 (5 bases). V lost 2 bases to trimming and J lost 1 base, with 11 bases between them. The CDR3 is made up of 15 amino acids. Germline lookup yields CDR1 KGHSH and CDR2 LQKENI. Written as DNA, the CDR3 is TGTGCCAGCTCACCAAACCGGGGGGGGAACACTGAAGCTTTCTTT. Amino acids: CASSPNRGGNTEAFF.

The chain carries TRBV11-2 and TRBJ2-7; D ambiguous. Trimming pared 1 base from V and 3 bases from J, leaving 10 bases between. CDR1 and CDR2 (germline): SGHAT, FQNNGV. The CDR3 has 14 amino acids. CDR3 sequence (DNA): TGTGCCAGCAGCTTAGCGGCAGATTACTACGAGCAGTACTTC. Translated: CASSLAADYYEQYF. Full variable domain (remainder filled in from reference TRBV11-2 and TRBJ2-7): EAGVAQSPRYKIIEKRQSVAFWCNPISGHATLYWYQQILGQGPKLLIQFQNNGVVDDSQLPKDRFSAERLKGVDSTLKIQPAKLEDSAVYLCASSLAADYYEQYFGPGTRLTVT.

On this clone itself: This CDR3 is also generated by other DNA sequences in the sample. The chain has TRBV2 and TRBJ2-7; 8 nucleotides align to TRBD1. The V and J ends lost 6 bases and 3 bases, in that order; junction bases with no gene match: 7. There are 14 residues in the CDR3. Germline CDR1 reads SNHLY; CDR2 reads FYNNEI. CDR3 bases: TGTGCCAGCAGCGAACAGGGGGTTAGCTACGAGCAGTACTTC. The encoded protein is CASSEQGVSYEQYF.